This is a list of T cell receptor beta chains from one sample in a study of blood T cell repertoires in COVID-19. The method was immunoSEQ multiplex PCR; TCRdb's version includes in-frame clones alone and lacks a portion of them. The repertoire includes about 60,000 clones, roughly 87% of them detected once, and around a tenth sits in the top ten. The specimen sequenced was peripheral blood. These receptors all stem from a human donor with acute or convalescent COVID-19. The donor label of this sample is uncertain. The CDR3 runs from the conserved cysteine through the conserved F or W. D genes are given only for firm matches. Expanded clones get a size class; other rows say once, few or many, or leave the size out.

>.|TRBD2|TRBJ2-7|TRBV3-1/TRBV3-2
TGTGCCAGCAGCCAAGAGGCTAGCGGGAGCTACGAGCAGTACTTC
CASSQEASGSYEQYF
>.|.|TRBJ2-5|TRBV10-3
TGTGCCATCAGGGGGGACAAGGAACAAGAGACCCAGTACTTC
CAIRGDKEQETQYF
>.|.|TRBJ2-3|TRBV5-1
TGCGCCAGCAGCTTGACGGGAACAGATACGCAGTATTTT
CASSLTGTDTQYF
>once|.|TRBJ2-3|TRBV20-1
TGCAGTGCTAGTTCGGGCGGGATCCTCGCAGATACGCAGTATTTT
CSASSGGILADTQYF
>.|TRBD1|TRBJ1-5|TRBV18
TGTGCCAGCTCACCAGGGGACAGTCACAATCAGCCCCAGCATTTT
CASSPGDSHNQPQHF
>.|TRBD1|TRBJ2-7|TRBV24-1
TGTGCCACCAGTGGAACAGGGGGATCCTACGAGCAGTACTTC
CATSGTGGSYEQYF
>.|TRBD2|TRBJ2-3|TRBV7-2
TGTGCCAGCAGCTCTGCGGGAGGAGCGGCAGATACGCAGTATTTT
CASSSAGGAADTQYF
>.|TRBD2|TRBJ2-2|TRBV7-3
TGTGCCAGCAGCTTTAGGACTAGCGGGAGGGACACCGGGGAGCTGTTTTTT
CASSFRTSGRDTGELFF
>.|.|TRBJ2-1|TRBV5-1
TGCGCCAGCAGCTTGCTGGGGCTAAACGGGAATGAGCAGTTCTTC
CASSLLGLNGNEQFF
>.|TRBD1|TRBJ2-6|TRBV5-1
TGCGCCAGCTCGCCAGGGGGTATCTCTGGGGCCAACGTCCTGACTTTC
CASSPGGISGANVLTF
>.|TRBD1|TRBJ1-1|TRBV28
TGTGCCAGCAGTCCAGGGGGAGGGAACACTGAAGCTTTCTTT
CASSPGGGNTEAFF
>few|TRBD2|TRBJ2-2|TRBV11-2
TGTGCCAGCAGCCTCGCCGTGTTAGCGGGGGCCCCCGGGGAGCTGTTTTTT
CASSLAVLAGAPGELFF
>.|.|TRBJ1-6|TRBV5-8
TGTGCCAGCAGCTACGTCGCCGGGACTGGATTGGGGACCCTCCACTTT
CASSYVAGTGLGTLHF
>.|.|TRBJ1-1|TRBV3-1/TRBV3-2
TGTGCCAGCAGAGCCTGGAACACTGAAGCTTTCTTT
CASRAWNTEAFF
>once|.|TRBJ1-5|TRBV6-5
TGTGCCAGCAGTTACTCGAGGGTAGATCAGCCCCAGCATTTT
CASSYSRVDQPQHF
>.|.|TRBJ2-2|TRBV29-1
TGCAGCGTTGGGTTAATACTGGGGGGCGGGGAGCTGTTTTTT
CSVGLILGGGELFF
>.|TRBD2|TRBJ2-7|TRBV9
TGTGCCAGCAGCCCTACTAGCGGGAGTGCCCCCTACGAGCAGTACTTC
CASSPTSGSAPYEQYF
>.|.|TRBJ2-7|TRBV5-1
TGCGCCAGCAGCCCGAGGGGCCAGGGGTCAACCTACGAGCAGTACTTC
CASSPRGQGSTYEQYF
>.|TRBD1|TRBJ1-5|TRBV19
TGTGCCATCGGGACAGGGGGGCAGCCCCAGCATTTT
CAIGTGGQPQHF
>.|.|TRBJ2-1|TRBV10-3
TGTGCCATCAGTGAGTCAGGGGTGGGCAATGAGCAGTTCTTC
CAISESGVGNEQFF
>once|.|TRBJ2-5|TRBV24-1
TGTGCCACCAGTGAGCCAGGGGTGGAGACCCAGTACTTC
CATSEPGVETQYF
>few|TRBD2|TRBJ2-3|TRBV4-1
TGCGCCAGCAGCAGGACTAGCGGGAGTTTGAGCACAGATACGCAGTATTTT
CASSRTSGSLSTDTQYF
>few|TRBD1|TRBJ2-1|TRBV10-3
TGTGCCATCAGTGGGACAGGGGCCCACAATGAGCAGTTCTTC
CAISGTGAHNEQFF
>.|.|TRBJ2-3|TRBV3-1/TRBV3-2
TGTGCCAGCAGCTCCGCCGCCGGTGCGTCTAGCACAGATACGCAGTATTTT
CASSSAAGASSTDTQYF
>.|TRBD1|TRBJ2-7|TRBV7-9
TGTGCCAGCAGTTTTGGACAGGGCGAGCAGTACTTC
CASSFGQGEQYF
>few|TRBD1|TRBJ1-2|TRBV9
TGTGCCAGCAGCGCCGGGCTCATCCGGGACAGGGGATTTGGCTACACCTTC
CASSAGLIRDRGFGYTF
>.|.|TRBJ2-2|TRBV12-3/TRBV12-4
TGTGCCAGCAGGCGGGACAACACCGGGGAGCTGTTTTTT
CASRRDNTGELFF
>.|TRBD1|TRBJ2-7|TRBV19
TGTGCCAGTAGTATCGACCGGGACAGGGAGGCTTTGCAGTACTTC
CASSIDRDREALQYF
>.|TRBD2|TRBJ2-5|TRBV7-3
TGTGCCAGCAGCCGTGGGACTAGCGGGAGATCAGAGACCCAGTACTTC
CASSRGTSGRSETQYF
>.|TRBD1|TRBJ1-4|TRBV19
TGTGCCAGTAGTATAGGGGAGACAGGGATCGGAAAACTGTTTTTT
CASSIGETGIGKLFF
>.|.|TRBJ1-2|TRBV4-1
TGCGCCAGCAGCCAACCGGTAAAATCTAACTATGGCTACACCTTC
CASSQPVKSNYGYTF
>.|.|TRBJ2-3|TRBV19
TGTGCCAGTAGTAAGGAGGGAGATGGCGCAGATACGCAGTATTTT
CASSKEGDGADTQYF
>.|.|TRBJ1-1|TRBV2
TGTGCCAGCAGTGATGACAGGCCGCTGGCAGGGACTGAAGCTTTCTTT
CASSDDRPLAGTEAFF
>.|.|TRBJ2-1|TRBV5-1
TGCGCCAGCAGCTTGCGAACAGGGTCTAATGAGCAGTTCTTC
CASSLRTGSNEQFF
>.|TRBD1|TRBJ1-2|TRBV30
TGTGCCTGGAGGGTACAGGGGGCGTCCTATGGCTACACCTTC
CAWRVQGASYGYTF
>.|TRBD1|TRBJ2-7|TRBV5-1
TGCGCCAGCAGCCGCGACAGGGGCTCCTACGAGCAGTACTTC
CASSRDRGSYEQYF
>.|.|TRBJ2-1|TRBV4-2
TGTGCCAGCAGCCAAGAAGGAACAGGGTACAATGAGCAGTTCTTC
CASSQEGTGYNEQFF
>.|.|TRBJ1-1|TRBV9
TGTGCCAGCAGCGTCGTAACGGGCACTGAAGCTTTCTTT
CASSVVTGTEAFF
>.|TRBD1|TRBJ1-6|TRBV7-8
TGTGCCAGCAGCCGACAGGGGGGAGATTCACCCCTCCACTTT
CASSRQGGDSPLHF
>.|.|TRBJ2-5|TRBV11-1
TGTGCCAGCAGCTACGACGGGGGGACCCAGTACTTC
CASSYDGGTQYF
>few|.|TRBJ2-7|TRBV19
TGTGCCAGTAGTGCCGACCAGACAGCCACCTACGAGCAGTACTTC
CASSADQTATYEQYF
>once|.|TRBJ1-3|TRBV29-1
TGCAGCGTTAGAGGGGGGGCTGGAAACACCATATATTTT
CSVRGGAGNTIYF
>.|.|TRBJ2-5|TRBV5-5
TGTGCCAGCAGTTGGTCAGCCCTCGGGGAGACCCAGTACTTC
CASSWSALGETQYF
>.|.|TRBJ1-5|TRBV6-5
TGTGCCAGCAGTATAGGACTGAGTAGCAATCAGCCCCAGCATTTT
CASSIGLSSNQPQHF
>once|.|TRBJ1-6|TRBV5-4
TGTGCCAGCAGCCAGTCCAGACCCGGGGGTGGTTCACCCCTCCACTTT
CASSQSRPGGGSPLHF
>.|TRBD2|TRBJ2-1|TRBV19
TGTGCCAGTCGACAAGCGCGGGGGGGAGACAATGAGCAGTTCTTC
CASRQARGGDNEQFF
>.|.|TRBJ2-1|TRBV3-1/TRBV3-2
TGTGCCAGCAGCCAAGGAGCGGGCGGAGCCTCCTACAATGAGCAGTTCTTC
CASSQGAGGASYNEQFF